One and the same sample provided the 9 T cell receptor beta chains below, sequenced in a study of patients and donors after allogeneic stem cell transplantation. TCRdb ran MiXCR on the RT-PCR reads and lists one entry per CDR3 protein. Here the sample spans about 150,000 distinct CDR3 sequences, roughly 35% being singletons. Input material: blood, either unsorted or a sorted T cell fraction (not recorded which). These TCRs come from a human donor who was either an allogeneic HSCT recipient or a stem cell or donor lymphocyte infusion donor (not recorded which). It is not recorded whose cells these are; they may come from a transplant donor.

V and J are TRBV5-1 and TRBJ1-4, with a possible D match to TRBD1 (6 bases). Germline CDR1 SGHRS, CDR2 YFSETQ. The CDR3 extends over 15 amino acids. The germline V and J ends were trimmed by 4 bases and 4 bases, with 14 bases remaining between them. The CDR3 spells CASSDPDSYNEKLFF. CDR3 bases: TGCGCCAGCAGCGACCCGGACAGCTATAATGAAAAACTGTTTTTT.

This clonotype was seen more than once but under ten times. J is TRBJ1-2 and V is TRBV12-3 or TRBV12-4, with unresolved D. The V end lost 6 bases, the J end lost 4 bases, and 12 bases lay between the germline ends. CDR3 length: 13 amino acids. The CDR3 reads CASSQERFYGYTF. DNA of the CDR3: TGTGCCAGCAGCCAAGAAAGGTTCTATGGCTACACCTTC.

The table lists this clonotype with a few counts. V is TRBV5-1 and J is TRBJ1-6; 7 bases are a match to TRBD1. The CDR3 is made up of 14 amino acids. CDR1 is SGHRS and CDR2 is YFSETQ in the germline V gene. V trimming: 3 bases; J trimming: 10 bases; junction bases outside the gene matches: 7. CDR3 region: CASSSTGVGSPLHF. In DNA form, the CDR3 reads TGCGCCAGCAGCTCAACAGGGGTCGGGTCACCCCTCCACTTT.

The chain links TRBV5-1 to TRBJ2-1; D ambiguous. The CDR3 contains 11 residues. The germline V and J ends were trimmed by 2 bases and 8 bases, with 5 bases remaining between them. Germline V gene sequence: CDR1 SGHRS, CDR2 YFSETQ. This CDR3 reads CASSFGDEQFF. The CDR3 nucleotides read TGCGCCAGCAGCTTTGGTGATGAGCAGTTCTTC.

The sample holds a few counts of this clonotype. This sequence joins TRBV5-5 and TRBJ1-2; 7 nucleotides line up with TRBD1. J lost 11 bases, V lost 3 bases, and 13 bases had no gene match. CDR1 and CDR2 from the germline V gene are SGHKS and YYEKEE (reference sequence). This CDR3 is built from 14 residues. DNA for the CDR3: TGTGCCAGCAGCTGGGACAGCGGACCGATGTTGTACACCTTC. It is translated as CASSWDSGPMLYTF.

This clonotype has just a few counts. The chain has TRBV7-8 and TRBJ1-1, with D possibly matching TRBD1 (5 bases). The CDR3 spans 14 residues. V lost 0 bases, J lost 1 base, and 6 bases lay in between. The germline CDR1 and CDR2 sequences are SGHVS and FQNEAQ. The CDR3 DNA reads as TGTGCCAGCAGCTTAGCAGGGGCGAACACTGAAGCTTTCTTT. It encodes CASSLAGANTEAFF.

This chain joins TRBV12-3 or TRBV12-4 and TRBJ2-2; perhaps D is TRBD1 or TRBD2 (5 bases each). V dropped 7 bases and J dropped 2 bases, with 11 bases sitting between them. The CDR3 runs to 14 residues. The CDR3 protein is CASTRDGNTGELFF. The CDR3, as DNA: TGTGCCAGCACCCGGGACGGAAACACCGGGGAGCTGTTTTTT.

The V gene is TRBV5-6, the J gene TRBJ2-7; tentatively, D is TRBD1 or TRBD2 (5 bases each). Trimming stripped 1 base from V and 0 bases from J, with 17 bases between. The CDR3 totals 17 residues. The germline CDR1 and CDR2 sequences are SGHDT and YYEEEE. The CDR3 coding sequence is TGTGCCAGCAGCTTGTCCGGGACCCCCGTGAGCTCCTACGAGCAGTACGTC. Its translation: CASSLSGTPVSSYEQYV.

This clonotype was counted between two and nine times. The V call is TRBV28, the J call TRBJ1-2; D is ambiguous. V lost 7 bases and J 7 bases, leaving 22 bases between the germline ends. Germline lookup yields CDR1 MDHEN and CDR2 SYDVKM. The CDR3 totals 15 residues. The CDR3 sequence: CASTAPLPFRAGYTF. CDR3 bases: TGTGCCAGCACCGCCCCCCTCCCCTTCCGGGCTGGCTACACCTTC.